This TCR beta chain emerged from a study of T cell clonality in common variable immunodeficiency. Study conclusions and caveats: Fewer deletions and N-nucleotide insertions were reportedly seen in common variable immunodeficiency TCR beta sequences.

Trimming pared 3 bases from V and 2 bases from J, leaving 8 bases between. This CDR3 spans 14 amino acids. Germline V CDR1 and CDR2: SEHNR, FQNEAQ (reference sequence). Data came from immunoSEQ multiplex PCR; TCRdb stores just in-frame clones and leaves some out. Singletons are absent from the sample, which has about 26,000 clones. This clone turned up a few times. Its target is unknown. Read data end 3 residues before the CDR3 end; the end is taken from the germline J gene. Sequencing input: peripheral blood mononuclear cells. The chain carries TRBV7-9 and TRBJ1-5; tentatively, D is TRBD1 (5 bases). The origin of this receptor is a human donor with common variable immunodeficiency. CDR3 in amino acids: CASSFSRGNQPQHF. Incomplete CDR3 DNA: TGTGCCAGCAGCTTTAGCAGGGGCAATCAGCCC.